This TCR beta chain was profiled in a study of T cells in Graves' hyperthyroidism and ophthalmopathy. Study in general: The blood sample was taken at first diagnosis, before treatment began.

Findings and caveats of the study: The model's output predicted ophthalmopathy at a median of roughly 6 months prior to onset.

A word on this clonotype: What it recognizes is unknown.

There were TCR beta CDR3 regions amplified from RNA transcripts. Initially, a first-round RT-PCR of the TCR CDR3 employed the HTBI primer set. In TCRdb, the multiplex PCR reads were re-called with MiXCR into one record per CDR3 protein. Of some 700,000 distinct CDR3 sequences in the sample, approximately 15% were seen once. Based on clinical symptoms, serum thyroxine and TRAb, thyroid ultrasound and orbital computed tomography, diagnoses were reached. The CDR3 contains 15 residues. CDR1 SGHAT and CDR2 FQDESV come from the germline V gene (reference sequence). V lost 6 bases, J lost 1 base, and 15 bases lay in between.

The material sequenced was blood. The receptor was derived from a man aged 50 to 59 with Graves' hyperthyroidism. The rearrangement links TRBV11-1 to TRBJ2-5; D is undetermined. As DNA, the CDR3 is TGTGCCAGCAGACCCCGGTCCCAAGGCCAAGAGACCCAGTACTTC. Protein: CASRPRSQGQETQYF. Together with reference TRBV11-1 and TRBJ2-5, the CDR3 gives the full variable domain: EAEVAQSPRYKITEKSQAVAFWCDPISGHATLYWYRQILGQGPELLVQFQDESVVDDSQLPKDRFSAERLKGVDSTLKIQPAELGDSAMYLCASRPRSQGQETQYFGPGTRLLVL.